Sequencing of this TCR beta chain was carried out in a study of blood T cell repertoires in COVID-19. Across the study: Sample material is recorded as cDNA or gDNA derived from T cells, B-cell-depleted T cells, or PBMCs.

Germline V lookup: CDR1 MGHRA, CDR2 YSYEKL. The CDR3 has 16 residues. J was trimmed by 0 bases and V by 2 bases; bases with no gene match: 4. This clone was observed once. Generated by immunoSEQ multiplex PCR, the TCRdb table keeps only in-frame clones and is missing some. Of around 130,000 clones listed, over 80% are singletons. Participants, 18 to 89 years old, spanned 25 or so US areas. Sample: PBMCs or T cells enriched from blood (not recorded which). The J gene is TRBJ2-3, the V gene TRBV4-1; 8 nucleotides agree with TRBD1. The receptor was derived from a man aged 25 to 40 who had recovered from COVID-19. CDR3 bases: TGCGCCAGCAGCCAACAACAGGGGGGTAGCACAGATACGCAGTATTTT. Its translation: CASSQQQGGSTDTQYF.